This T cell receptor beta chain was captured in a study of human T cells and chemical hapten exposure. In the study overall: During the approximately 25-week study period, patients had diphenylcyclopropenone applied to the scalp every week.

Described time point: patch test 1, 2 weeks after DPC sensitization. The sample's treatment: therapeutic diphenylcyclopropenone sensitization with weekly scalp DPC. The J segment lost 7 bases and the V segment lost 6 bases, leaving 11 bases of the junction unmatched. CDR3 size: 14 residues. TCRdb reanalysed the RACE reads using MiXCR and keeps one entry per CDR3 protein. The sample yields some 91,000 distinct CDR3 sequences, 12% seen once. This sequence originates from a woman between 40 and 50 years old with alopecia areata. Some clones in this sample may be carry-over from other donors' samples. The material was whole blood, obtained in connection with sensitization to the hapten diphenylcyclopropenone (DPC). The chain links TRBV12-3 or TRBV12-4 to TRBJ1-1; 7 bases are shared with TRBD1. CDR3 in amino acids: CASRRSGGKGEAFF. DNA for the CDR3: TGTGCCAGCAGGCGATCAGGGGGTAAGGGTGAAGCTTTCTTT.